This T cell receptor (beta chain) was identified during a study of blood T cell repertoires in COVID-19. Study-level background: Some COVID-19 samples were acute and others convalescent; all came from the United States, Italy and Spain. PBMCs, B-cell-depleted T cells, or T cells were the source of the cDNA or gDNA that made up the material.

Trimming removed 1 base from V and 5 bases from J; junction bases left unmatched: 7. The CDR3 runs 15 residues. CDR1 and CDR2 (germline): SGHTA, FQGNSA. As processed by the authors: Counts of nucleated cells, estimated from reference gene primer amplification, were obtained. TCRdb's table, derived via immunoSEQ multiplex PCR, lists solely in-frame clones and lacks some. For V, J and clone size, that table is used; D and trimming come from the DNA. The top ten hold about 7% of the sample, which has 150,000 to 200,000 clones, 89% seen once. The receptor was derived from a man aged 40-49 years with acute or convalescent COVID-19. J is TRBJ1-1 and V is TRBV7-2, with 7 nucleotides matching TRBD1. The sequenced sample consisted of peripheral blood. The CDR3 spells CASSLEAGGRTEAFF. The CDR3 DNA reads as TGTGCCAGCAGCTTAGAAGCAGGGGGTCGTACTGAAGCTTTCTTT.